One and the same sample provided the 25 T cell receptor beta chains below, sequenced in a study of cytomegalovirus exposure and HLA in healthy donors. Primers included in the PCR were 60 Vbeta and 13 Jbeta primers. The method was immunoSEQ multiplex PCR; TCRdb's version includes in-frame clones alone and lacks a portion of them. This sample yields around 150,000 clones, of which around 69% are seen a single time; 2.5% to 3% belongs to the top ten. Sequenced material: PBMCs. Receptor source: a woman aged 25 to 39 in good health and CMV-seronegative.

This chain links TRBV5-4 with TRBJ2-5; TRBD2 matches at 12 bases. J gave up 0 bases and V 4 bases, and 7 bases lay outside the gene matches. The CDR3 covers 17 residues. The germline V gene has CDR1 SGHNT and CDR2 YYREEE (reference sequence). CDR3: CASSTRTSGKYQETQYF. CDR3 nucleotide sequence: TGTGCCAGCAGCACGAGGACTAGCGGGAAGTACCAAGAGACCCAGTACTTC.

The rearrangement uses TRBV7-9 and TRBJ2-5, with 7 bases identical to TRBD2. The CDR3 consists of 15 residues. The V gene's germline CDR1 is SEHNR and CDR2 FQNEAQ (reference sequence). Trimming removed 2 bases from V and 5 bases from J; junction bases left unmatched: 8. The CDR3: CASSLYGGSGETQYF. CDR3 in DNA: TGTGCCAGCAGCTTATACGGCGGGAGCGGGGAGACCCAGTACTTC.

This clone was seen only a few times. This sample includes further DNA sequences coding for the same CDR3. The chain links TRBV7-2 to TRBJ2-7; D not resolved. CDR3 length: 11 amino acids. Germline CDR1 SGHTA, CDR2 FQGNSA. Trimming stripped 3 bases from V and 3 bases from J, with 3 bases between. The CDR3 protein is CASSFNYEQYF. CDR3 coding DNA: TGTGCCAGCAGCTTTAACTACGAGCAGTACTTC.

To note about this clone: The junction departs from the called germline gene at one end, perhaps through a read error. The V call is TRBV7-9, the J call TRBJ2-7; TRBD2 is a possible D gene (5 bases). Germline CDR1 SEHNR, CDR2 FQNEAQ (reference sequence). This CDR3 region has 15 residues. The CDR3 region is CSSSSGRGWGYEQYF. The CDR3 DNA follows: TGTTCCAGCAGCTCGGGCCGGGGTTGGGGCTACGAGCAGTACTTC.

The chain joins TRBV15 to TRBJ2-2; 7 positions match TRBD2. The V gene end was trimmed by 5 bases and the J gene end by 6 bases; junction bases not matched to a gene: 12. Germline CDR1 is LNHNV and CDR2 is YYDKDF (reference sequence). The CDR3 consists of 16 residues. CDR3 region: CATSRGPSAGAGELFF. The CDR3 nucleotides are TGTGCCACCAGCCGAGGGCCCTCTGCGGGAGCCGGGGAGCTGTTTTTT.

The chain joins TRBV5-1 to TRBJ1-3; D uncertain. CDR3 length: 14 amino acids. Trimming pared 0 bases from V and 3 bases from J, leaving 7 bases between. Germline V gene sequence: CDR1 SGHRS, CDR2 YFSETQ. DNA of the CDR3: TGCGCCAGCAGCTTGGAACAGAGTGGAAACACCATATATTTT. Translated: CASSLEQSGNTIYF.

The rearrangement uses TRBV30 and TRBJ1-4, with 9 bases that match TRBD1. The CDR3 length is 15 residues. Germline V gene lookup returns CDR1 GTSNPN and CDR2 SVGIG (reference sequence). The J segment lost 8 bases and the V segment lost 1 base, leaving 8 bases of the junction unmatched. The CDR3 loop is CAWSEGQGLGEKLFF. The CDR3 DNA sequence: TGTGCCTGGAGTGAAGGACAGGGGTTAGGGGAAAAACTGTTTTTT.

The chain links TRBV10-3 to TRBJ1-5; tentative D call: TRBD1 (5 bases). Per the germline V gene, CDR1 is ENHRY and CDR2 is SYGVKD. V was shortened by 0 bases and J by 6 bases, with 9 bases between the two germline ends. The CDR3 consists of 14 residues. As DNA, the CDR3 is TGTGCCATCAGTGAGTCGTGGGGCGGTCAGCCCCAGCATTTT. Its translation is CAISESWGGQPQHF.

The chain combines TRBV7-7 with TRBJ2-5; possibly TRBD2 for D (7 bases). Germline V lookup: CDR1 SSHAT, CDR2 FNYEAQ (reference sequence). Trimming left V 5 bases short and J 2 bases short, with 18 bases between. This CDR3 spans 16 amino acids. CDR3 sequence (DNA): TGTGCCAGCAGCCTTGGGAGGGGGGGGTCACAAGAGACCCAGTACTTC. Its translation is CASSLGRGGSQETQYF.

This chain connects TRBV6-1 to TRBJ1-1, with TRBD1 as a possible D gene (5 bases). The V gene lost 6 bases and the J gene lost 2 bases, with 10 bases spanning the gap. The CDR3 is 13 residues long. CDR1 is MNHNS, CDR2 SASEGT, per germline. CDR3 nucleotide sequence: TGTGCCAGCAGGGGACTTATCAACACTGAAGCTTTCTTT. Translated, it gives CASRGLINTEAFF.

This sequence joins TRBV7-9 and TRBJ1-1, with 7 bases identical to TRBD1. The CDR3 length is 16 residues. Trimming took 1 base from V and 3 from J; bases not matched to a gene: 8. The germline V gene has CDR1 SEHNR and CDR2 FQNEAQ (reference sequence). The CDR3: CASSLGATGQDTEAFF. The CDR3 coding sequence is TGTGCCAGCAGCTTAGGGGCGACAGGGCAAGACACTGAAGCTTTCTTT.

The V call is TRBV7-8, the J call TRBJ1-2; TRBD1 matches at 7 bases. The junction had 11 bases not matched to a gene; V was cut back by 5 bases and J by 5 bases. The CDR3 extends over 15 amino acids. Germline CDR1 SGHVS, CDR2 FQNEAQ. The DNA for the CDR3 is TGTGCCAGCAGCCCTCGACAGGGAGCCAGGTATGGCTACACCTTC. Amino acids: CASSPRQGARYGYTF. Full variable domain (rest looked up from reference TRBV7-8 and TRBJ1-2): GAGVSQSPRYKVAKRGQDVALRCDPISGHVSLFWYQQALGQGPEFLTYFQNEAQLDKSGLPSDRFFAERPEGSVSTLKIQRTQQEDSAVYLCASSPRQGARYGYTFGSGTRLTVV.

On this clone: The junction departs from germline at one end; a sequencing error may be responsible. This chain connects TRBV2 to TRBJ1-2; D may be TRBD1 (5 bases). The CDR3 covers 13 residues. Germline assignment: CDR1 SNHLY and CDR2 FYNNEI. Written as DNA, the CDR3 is TGTGCCAGCAGTCAAGCCCAAGGGGTTGGCTACACCTTC. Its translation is CASSQAQGVGYTF.

The CDR3 loop is CASSPHLGQGISPLHF. In DNA form, the CDR3 reads TGTGCCAGCAGCCCACATCTGGGACAGGGGATTTCACCCCTCCACTTT. The chain recombines TRBV9 with TRBJ1-6; 10 nucleotides align to TRBD1. The CDR3 spans 16 residues. The germline CDR1 and CDR2 sequences are SGDLS and YYNGEE. The V and J ends lost 4 bases and 9 bases, in that order; junction bases with no gene match: 10.

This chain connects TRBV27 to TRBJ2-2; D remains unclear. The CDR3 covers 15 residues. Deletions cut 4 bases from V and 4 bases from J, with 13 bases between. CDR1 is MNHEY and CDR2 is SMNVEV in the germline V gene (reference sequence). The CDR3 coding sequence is TGTGCCAGCAGTTCTAGAACACTGTTCACCGGGGAGCTGTTTTTT. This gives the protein CASSSRTLFTGELFF.

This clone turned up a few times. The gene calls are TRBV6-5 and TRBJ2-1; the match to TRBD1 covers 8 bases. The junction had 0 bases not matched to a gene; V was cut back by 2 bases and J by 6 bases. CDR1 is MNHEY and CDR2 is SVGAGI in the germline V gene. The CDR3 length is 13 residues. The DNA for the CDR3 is TGTGCCAGCAGTTACGGGACAGGCAATGAGCAGTTCTTC. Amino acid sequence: CASSYGTGNEQFF.

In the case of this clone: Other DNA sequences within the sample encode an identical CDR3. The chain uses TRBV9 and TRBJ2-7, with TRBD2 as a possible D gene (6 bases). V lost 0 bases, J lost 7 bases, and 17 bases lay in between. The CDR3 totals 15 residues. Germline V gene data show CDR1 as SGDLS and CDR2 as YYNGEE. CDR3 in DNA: TGTGCCAGCAGCGTAGATGTTGAGGGAGGTAGGGAGCAGTACTTC. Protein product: CASSVDVEGGREQYF.

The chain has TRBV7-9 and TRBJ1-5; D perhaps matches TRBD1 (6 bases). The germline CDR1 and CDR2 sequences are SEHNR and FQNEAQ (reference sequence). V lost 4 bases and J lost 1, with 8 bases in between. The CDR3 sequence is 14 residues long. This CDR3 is CASSYGQSNQPQHF. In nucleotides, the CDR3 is TGTGCCAGCAGCTACGGACAGAGCAATCAGCCCCAGCATTTT.

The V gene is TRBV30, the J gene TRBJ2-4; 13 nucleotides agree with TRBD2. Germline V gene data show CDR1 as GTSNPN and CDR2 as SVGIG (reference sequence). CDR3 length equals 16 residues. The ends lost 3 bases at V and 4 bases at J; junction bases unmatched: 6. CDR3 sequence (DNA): TGTGCCTGGAGCACCGGACTAGCGGGAGTGAAAAACATTCAGTACTTC. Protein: CAWSTGLAGVKNIQYF.

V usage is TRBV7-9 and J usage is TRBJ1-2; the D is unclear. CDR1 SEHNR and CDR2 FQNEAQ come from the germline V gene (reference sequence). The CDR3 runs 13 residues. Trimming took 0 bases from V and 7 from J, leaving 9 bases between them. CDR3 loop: CASSLAGEGGYTF. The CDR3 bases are TGTGCCAGCAGCTTAGCTGGCGAGGGTGGCTACACCTTC.

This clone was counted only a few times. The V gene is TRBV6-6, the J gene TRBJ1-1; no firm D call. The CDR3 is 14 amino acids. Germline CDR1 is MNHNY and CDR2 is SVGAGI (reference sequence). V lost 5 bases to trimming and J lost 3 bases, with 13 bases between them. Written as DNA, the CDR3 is TGTGCCAGCAGTACCCTCCGGGAGGACACTGAAGCTTTCTTT. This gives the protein CASSTLREDTEAFF.

The CDR3 loop is CASSSRQGPYEQYF. CDR3 coding DNA: TGTGCCAGCAGTTCCCGACAGGGTCCCTACGAGCAGTACTTC. This chain links TRBV27 with TRBJ2-7; 7 positions agree with TRBD1. V was clipped by 4 bases and J by 2 bases; unmatched bases: 5. The germline V gene encodes CDR1 MNHEY and CDR2 SMNVEV (reference sequence). This CDR3 contains 14 residues.

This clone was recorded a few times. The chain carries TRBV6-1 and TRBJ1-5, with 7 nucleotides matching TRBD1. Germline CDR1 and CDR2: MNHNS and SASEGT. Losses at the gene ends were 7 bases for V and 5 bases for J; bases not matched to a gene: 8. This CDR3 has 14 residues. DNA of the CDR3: TGTGCCAGCAAGGGGGCAGGGACATATCAGCCCCAGCATTTT. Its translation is CASKGAGTYQPQHF.

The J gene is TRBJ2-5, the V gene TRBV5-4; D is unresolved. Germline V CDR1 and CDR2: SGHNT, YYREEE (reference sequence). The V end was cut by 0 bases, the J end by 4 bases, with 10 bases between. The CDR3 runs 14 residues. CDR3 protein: CASSLVTARETQYF. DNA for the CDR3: TGTGCCAGCAGCTTGGTTACAGCCAGAGAGACCCAGTACTTC. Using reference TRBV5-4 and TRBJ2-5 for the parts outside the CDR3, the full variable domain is ETGVTQSPTHLIKTRGQQVTLRCSSQSGHNTVSWYQQALGQGPQFIFQYYREEENGRGNFPPRFSGLQFPNYSSELNVNALELDDSALYLCASSLVTARETQYFGPGTRLLVL.

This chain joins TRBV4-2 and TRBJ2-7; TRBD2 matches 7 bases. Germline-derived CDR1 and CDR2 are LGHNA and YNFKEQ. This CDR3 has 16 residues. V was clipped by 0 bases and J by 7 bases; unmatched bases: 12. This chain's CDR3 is CASSQDQTSARGEQYF. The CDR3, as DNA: TGTGCCAGCAGCCAAGATCAAACTAGCGCCCGGGGGGAGCAGTACTTC.